Presented here are 24 T cell receptor beta chains from one specimen sequenced in a study of cytomegalovirus exposure and HLA in healthy donors. The data were produced by immunoSEQ multiplex PCR, yet TCRdb's version contains in-frame clones alone and is incomplete. Of about 260,000 clones in the sample, about nine tenths are singletons; the top ten hold approximately 3.1%. The sequencing input was PBMCs. The receptors come from a woman in her 30s in good health and CMV-seronegative.

CDR3 in DNA: TGTGCCAGCAGTACCCTACTACGGAGGCGTAGCGGGAGATCGCATGAGCAGTTCTTC. Translated: CASSTLLRRRSGRSHEQFF. J is TRBJ2-1 and V is TRBV27, with TRBD2 matching over 9 bases. This CDR3 comprises 19 residues. Trimming cost V 5 bases and J 8 bases; bases outside gene matches: 22. CDR1 and CDR2 (germline): MNHEY, SMNVEV (reference sequence).

The rearrangement links TRBV4-1 to TRBJ2-1, with D unresolved. Per the germline V gene, CDR1 is MGHRA and CDR2 is YSYEKL. Trimming took 0 bases from V and 5 from J, leaving 14 bases between them. The CDR3 consists of 16 residues. CDR3 in DNA: TGCGCCAGCAGCCAAGAAGATCTCTGGCTGGACAATGAGCAGTTCTTC. Protein product: CASSQEDLWLDNEQFF.

The chain recombines TRBV4-3 with TRBJ2-2; D unresolved. Germline-derived CDR1 and CDR2 are LGHNA and YSLEER. V lost 0 bases to trimming and J lost 2 bases, with 4 bases between them. The CDR3 loop spans 14 amino acids. The CDR3 coding sequence is TGCGCCAGCAGCCAAGATTTAAACACCGGGGAGCTGTTTTTT. Encoded protein: CASSQDLNTGELFF.

This sequence joins TRBV18 and TRBJ1-5; TRBD1 is a possible D gene (6 bases). Trimming removed 3 bases from V and 6 bases from J, with 15 bases in between. The germline V gene has CDR1 KGHSH and CDR2 LQKENI. The CDR3 totals 15 residues. CDR3 sequence: CASSPAQGAIQPQHF. The CDR3 DNA is TGTGCCAGCTCACCGGCACAGGGCGCAATTCAGCCCCAGCATTTT.

The chain has TRBV4-1 and TRBJ2-7, with D uncertain. Trimming left V 4 bases short and J 2 bases short, with 12 bases between. Per germline, CDR1 MGHRA and CDR2 YSYEKL. The CDR3 length is 14 residues. The CDR3 protein is CASSLETAAYEQYF. The DNA of the CDR3 is TGCGCCAGCAGCCTAGAAACAGCAGCCTACGAGCAGTACTTC.

This sequence joins TRBV5-1 and TRBJ2-1, with TRBD2 identical over 14 bases. The junction had 7 bases not matched to a gene; V was cut back by 2 bases and J by 9 bases. The CDR3 covers 16 residues. Germline V CDR1 and CDR2: SGHRS, YFSETQ. CDR3 nucleotides: TGCGCCAGCAGCTTACTAAGACTAGCGGGAGGGGGTGAGCAGTTCTTC. Protein: CASSLLRLAGGGEQFF.

This chain joins TRBV10-3 and TRBJ2-7; 7 bases match TRBD2. Germline values: CDR1 ENHRY, CDR2 SYGVKD. CDR3 length: 16 amino acids. V shed 0 bases and J 6 bases; nucleotides not matched to a gene: 11. The CDR3 DNA reads TGTGCCATCAGTGAGTCGGCTAGCGGTCTCCCTCTCGAGCAGTACTTC. Translated, it gives CAISESASGLPLEQYF.

This clone is a singleton in its sample. The chain has TRBV28 and TRBJ2-7, with TRBD1 matching over 7 bases. The germline V gene encodes CDR1 MDHEN and CDR2 SYDVKM. V lost 6 bases to trimming and J lost 5 bases; unmatched junction nucleotides: 10. The CDR3 is 14 amino acids. The CDR3 here is CASSYGQVQDEQYF. In DNA form, the CDR3 reads TGTGCCAGCAGCTACGGACAGGTACAGGACGAGCAGTACTTC.

The V gene is TRBV4-3, the J gene TRBJ2-4; unclear D gene. The CDR3 is 13 amino acids. Germline V lookup: CDR1 LGHNA, CDR2 YSLEER. Trimming cost V 0 bases and J 7 bases, with 7 bases left between them. In nucleotides, the CDR3 is TGCGCCAGCAGCCAAGATGTGGGGAACATTCAGTACTTC. It is translated as CASSQDVGNIQYF.

J is TRBJ1-2 and V is TRBV18; D remains unclear. The ends were cut back, 0 bases at V and 0 bases at J, with 11 bases in the middle. Germline V gene lookup returns CDR1 KGHSH and CDR2 LQKENI. CDR3 length: 16 residues. CDR3 DNA sequence: TGTGCCAGCTCACCACCCTCTAGGAACGCTAACTATGGCTACACCTTC. This translates into CASSPPSRNANYGYTF.

This chain connects TRBV7-3 to TRBJ2-3; D is tentatively TRBD1 or TRBD2 (5 bases each). The CDR3 runs to 14 residues. V was shortened by 2 bases and J by 0 bases, with 6 bases between the two germline ends. The germline gives CDR1 SGHTA, CDR2 FQGTGA. CDR3 nucleotide sequence: TGTGCCAGCAGCTTAGGGACCAGCACAGATACGCAGTATTTT. Its protein is CASSLGTSTDTQYF.

Here the CDR3 DNA reads TGCGCCAGCAGCTTGACAAACACTGAAGCTTTCTTT. It is translated as CASSLTNTEAFF. The genes are TRBV5-1 and TRBJ1-1; D unresolved. The V end was cut by 1 base, the J end by 2 bases, with 3 bases between. This CDR3 region has 12 residues. The germline gives CDR1 SGHRS, CDR2 YFSETQ.

The chain carries TRBV7-9 and TRBJ2-7, with 9 nucleotides matching TRBD1. This CDR3 comprises 14 residues. Germline trimming cut 4 bases from V and 4 bases from J; bases unmatched to any gene: 5. Germline V lookup: CDR1 SEHNR, CDR2 FQNEAQ (reference sequence). The CDR3 reads CASSSWDREYEQYF. The CDR3 DNA sequence: TGTGCCAGCAGCTCGTGGGACAGGGAATACGAGCAGTACTTC. The variable domain in full, with the rest retrieved from reference TRBV7-9 and TRBJ2-7, is DTGVSQNPRHKITKRGQNVTFRCDPISEHNRLYWYRQTLGQGPEFLTYFQNEAQLEKSRLLSDRFSAERPKGSFSTLEIQRTEQGDSAMYLCASSSWDREYEQYFGPGTRLTVT.

This chain joins TRBV7-2 and TRBJ2-7, with D maybe TRBD1 (6 bases). V was cut by 6 bases and J by 0 bases, with 12 bases left in between. Germline V CDR1 and CDR2: SGHTA, FQGNSA. The length of the CDR3 is 14 residues. CDR3 protein: CASRSWDTSYEQYF. The CDR3 bases are TGTGCCAGCAGGTCCTGGGACACCTCCTACGAGCAGTACTTC.

The chain carries TRBV30 and TRBJ2-7; D ambiguous. The V gene lost 0 bases and the J gene lost 2 bases, with 8 bases spanning the gap. The CDR3 contains 13 residues. Germline V CDR1 and CDR2: GTSNPN, SVGIG (reference sequence). The CDR3 reads CAWSVTLTYEQYF. The CDR3 DNA is TGTGCCTGGAGTGTAACTTTGACCTACGAGCAGTACTTC.

This clone was seen only a few times. The chain recombines TRBV7-8 with TRBJ2-7; 8 bases align to TRBD2. This CDR3 is built from 16 residues. The germline gives CDR1 SGHVS, CDR2 FQNEAQ. The V gene end was trimmed by 1 base and the J gene end by 4 bases; junction bases not matched to a gene: 9. CDR3 residues: CASSLVVAGNSYEQYF. CDR3 nucleotides: TGTGCCAGCAGCTTAGTGGTAGCGGGGAACTCTTACGAGCAGTACTTC. Filled out from reference TRBV7-8 and TRBJ2-7, the complete variable domain reads GAGVSQSPRYKVAKRGQDVALRCDPISGHVSLFWYQQALGQGPEFLTYFQNEAQLDKSGLPSDRFFAERPEGSVSTLKIQRTQQEDSAVYLCASSLVVAGNSYEQYFGPGTRLTVT.

The chain has TRBV28 and TRBJ2-7; 7 bases align to TRBD1. Germline CDR1 reads MDHEN; CDR2 reads SYDVKM. This CDR3 comprises 16 residues. The junction had 10 bases not matched to a gene; V was cut back by 4 bases and J by 1 base. DNA for the CDR3: TGTGCCAGCAGTTCTACCGGGACAGCGACATCCTACGAGCAGTACTTC. Amino acid sequence: CASSSTGTATSYEQYF.

The chain uses TRBV27 and TRBJ2-3; no reliable D call. Germline V gene sequence: CDR1 MNHEY, CDR2 SMNVEV (reference sequence). The CDR3 spans 14 residues. The germline V and J ends were trimmed by 9 bases and 2 bases, with 15 bases remaining between them. The CDR3 coding sequence is TGTGCCAGTTCCCATCAGGCGGACACAGATACGCAGTATTTT. Encoded protein: CASSHQADTDTQYF.

The rearrangement links TRBV28 to TRBJ2-2; TRBD2 might be the D (6 bases). Germline V CDR1 and CDR2: MDHEN, SYDVKM. The V and J ends lost 6 bases and 1 base respectively, with 6 bases between them. The CDR3 consists of 13 residues. The CDR3 DNA reads TGTGCCAGCAGGGAGGGGAACACCGGGGAGCTGTTTTTT. Translating it yields CASREGNTGELFF. The whole variable domain, remainder taken from reference TRBV28 and TRBJ2-2, is DVKVTQSSRYLVKRTGEKVFLECVQDMDHENMFWYRQDPGLGLRLIYFSYDVKMKEKGDIPEGYSVSREKKERFSLILESASTNQTSMYLCASREGNTGELFFGEGSRLTVL.

This sequence joins TRBV15 and TRBJ2-1; D is perhaps TRBD1 (6 bases). The CDR3 runs to 16 residues. Germline lookup yields CDR1 LNHNV and CDR2 YYDKDF (reference sequence). V gave up 3 bases and J gave up 1 base, with 13 bases separating them. CDR3 sequence reads: CATSSVTGGSYNEQFF. The CDR3 nucleotides read TGTGCCACCAGCAGTGTGACAGGAGGATCCTACAATGAGCAGTTCTTC.

The chain links TRBV15 to TRBJ2-5; 12 bases align to TRBD1. V shed 4 bases and J 3 bases; nucleotides not matched to a gene: 6. Germline V CDR1 and CDR2: LNHNV, YYDKDF (reference sequence). The CDR3 contains 16 residues. The CDR3 coding sequence is TGTGCCACCAGCAAACCGGGACAGGGGGCGAAAGAGACCCAGTACTTC. This translates into CATSKPGQGAKETQYF.

The chain carries TRBV5-1 and TRBJ2-1; 9 bases align to TRBD1. Per the germline V gene, CDR1 is SGHRS and CDR2 is YFSETQ. CDR3 length: 15 residues. Losses at the gene ends were 3 bases for V and 2 bases for J; bases not matched to a gene: 3. The CDR3 DNA follows: TGCGCCAGCAGCTACGGACAGGGGCCCTACAATGAGCAGTTCTTC. This gives the protein CASSYGQGPYNEQFF.

The V call is TRBV25-1, the J call TRBJ2-3; D uncertain. Trimming stripped 1 base from V and 3 bases from J, with 5 bases between. This CDR3 is built from 13 residues. CDR1 and CDR2 (germline): MGHDK, SYGVNS. CDR3 in DNA: TGTGCCAGCAGTGAATTGATAACAGATACGCAGTATTTT. It codes for CASSELITDTQYF. Variable domain in full (rest from reference TRBV25-1 and TRBJ2-3): EADIYQTPRYLVIGTGKKITLECSQTMGHDKMYWYQQDPGMELHLIHYSYGVNSTEKGDLSSESTVSRIRTEHFPLTLESARPSHTSQYLCASSELITDTQYFGPGTRLTVL.

The rearrangement links TRBV19 to TRBJ1-1, with 9 bases fitting TRBD1. Germline V gene data show CDR1 as LNHDA and CDR2 as SQIVND (reference sequence). The CDR3 length is 13 residues. V shed 6 bases, J shed 2 bases, and the junction held 1 base outside the gene matches. The DNA of the CDR3 is TGTGCCAGTAGGACAGGGGGAAACACTGAAGCTTTCTTT. Translation: CASRTGGNTEAFF.